This T cell receptor (beta chain) derives from a study of blood T cell repertoires in COVID-19. Across the whole study: Acute and convalescent COVID-19 samples came from the United States, Italy and Spain. Nucleic acid was either cDNA or gDNA, and it came from T cells, B-cell-depleted T cells, or PBMCs.

This CDR3 contains 12 residues. CDR1 DFQATT and CDR2 SNEGSKA come from the germline V gene (reference sequence). Trimming removed 3 bases at V and 7 bases at J, with 12 bases between. In the source study's methods: Amplifying reference gene primers gave estimates of nucleated cell counts. Profiling relied on immunoSEQ multiplex PCR, and the TCRdb table lists in-frame clones only, not all of them. For V, J and clone size, that table is used; D and trimming come from the DNA. The top ten hold 5.5% to 8% of the sample, which has fewer than 250,000 clones, 85% seen once. The chain carries TRBV20-1 and TRBJ1-2, with a possible D match to TRBD1 (6 bases). Sequenced input: peripheral blood. The clonotype originates from a woman aged 55-69 years with active or convalescent COVID-19. The CDR3 region is CSASLQGIGYTF. The DNA for the CDR3 is TGCAGTGCTAGTCTACAGGGTATTGGCTACACCTTC.